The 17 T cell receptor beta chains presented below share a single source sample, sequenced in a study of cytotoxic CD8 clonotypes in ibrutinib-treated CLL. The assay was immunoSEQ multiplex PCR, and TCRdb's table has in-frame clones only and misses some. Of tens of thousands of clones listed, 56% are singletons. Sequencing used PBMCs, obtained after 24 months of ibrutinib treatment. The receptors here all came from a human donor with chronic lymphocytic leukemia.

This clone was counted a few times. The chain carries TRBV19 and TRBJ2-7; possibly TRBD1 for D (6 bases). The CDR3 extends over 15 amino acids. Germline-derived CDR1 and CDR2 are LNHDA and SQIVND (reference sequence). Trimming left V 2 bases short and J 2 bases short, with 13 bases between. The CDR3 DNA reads TGTGCCAGTAGTATATCCGGGACATCCCCCTACGAGCAGTACTTC. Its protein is CASSISGTSPYEQYF.

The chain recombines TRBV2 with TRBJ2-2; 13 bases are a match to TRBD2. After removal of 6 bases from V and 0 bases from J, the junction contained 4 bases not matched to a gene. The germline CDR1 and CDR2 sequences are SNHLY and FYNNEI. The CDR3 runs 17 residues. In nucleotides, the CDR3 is TGTGCCAGCAGGCGGACTAGCGGGAGTGCGAACACCGGGGAGCTGTTTTTT. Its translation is CASRRTSGSANTGELFF.

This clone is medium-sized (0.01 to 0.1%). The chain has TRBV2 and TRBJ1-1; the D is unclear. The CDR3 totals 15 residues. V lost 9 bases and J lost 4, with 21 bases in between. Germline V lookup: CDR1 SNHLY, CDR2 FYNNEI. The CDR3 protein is CASAGRRGLGTEAFF. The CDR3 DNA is TGTGCCAGTGCCGGGCGGAGAGGTTTGGGCACTGAAGCTTTCTTT. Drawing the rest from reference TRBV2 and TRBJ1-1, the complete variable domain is EPEVTQTPSHQVTQMGQEVILRCVPISNHLYFYWYRQILGQKVEFLVSFYNNEISEKSEIFDDQFSVERPDGSNFTLKIRSTKLEDSAMYFCASAGRRGLGTEAFFGQGTRLTVV.

The CDR3 protein is CASSLGLARETQYF. The CDR3 DNA reads TGCGCCAGCAGCTTGGGACTAGCTCGAGAGACCCAGTACTTC. The V and J genes are TRBV5-1 and TRBJ2-5; 7 bases are shared with TRBD2. Germline V CDR1 and CDR2: SGHRS, YFSETQ. The ends lost 0 bases at V and 4 bases at J; junction bases unmatched: 3. The CDR3 is 14 residues long. Using reference TRBV5-1 and TRBJ2-5 for the parts outside the CDR3, the full variable domain is KAGVTQTPRYLIKTRGQQVTLSCSPISGHRSVSWYQQTPGQGLQFLFEYFSETQRNKGNFPGRFSGRQFSNSRSEMNVSTLELGDSALYLCASSLGLARETQYFGPGTRLLVL.

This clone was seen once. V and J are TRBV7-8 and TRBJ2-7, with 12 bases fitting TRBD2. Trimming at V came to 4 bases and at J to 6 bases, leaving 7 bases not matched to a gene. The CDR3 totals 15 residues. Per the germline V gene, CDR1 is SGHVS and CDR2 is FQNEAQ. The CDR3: CASSSRLAGEREQYF. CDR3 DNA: TGTGCCAGCAGCTCCCGACTAGCGGGAGAGCGCGAGCAGTACTTC. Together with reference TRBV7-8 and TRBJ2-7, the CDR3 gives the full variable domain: GAGVSQSPRYKVAKRGQDVALRCDPISGHVSLFWYQQALGQGPEFLTYFQNEAQLDKSGLPSDRFFAERPEGSVSTLKIQRTQQEDSAVYLCASSSRLAGEREQYFGPGTRLTVT.

The CDR3 nucleotides read TGTGCCAGCAGTTACGGCGGGGCAGATACGCAGTATTTT. It specifies CASSYGGADTQYF. V gene TRBV6-5 combines with J gene TRBJ2-3, with D maybe TRBD2 (6 bases). The CDR3 totals 13 residues. Per germline, CDR1 MNHEY and CDR2 SVGAGI. Trimming cost V 2 bases and J 4 bases, with 7 bases left between them.

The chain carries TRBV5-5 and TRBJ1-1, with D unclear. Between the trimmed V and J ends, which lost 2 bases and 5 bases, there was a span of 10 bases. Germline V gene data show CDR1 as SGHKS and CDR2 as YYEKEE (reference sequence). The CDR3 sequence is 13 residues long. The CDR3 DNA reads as TGTGCCAGCAGCTTAACTTCGGAGACTGAAGCTTTCTTT. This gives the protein CASSLTSETEAFF.

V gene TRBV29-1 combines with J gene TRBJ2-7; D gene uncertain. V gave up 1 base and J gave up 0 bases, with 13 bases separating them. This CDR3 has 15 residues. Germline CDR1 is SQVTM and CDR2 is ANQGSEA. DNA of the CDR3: TGCAGCGTTGAAGCTTTCGGGCAAAGCTCCTACGAGCAGTACTTC. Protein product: CSVEAFGQSSYEQYF.

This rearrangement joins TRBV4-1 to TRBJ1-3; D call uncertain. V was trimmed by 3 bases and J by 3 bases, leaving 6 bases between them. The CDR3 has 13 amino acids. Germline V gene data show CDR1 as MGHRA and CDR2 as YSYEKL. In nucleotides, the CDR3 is TGCGCCAGCAGCCAGGGCATTGGAAACACCATATATTTT. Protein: CASSQGIGNTIYF.

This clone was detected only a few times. Here the CDR3 reads CASSPPRGGQPQHF. Here the CDR3 DNA reads TGTGCCAGCTCACCACCACGAGGGGGTCAGCCCCAGCATTTT. The J gene is TRBJ1-5, the V gene TRBV18; the D gene is possibly TRBD1 (6 bases). Trimming removed 0 bases from V and 6 bases from J, with 9 bases in between. This CDR3 has 14 residues. The germline V gene encodes CDR1 KGHSH and CDR2 LQKENI.

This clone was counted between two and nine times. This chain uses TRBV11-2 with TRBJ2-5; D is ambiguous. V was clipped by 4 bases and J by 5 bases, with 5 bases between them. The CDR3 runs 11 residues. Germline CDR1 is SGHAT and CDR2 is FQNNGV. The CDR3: CASSWRETQYF. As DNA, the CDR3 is TGTGCCAGCAGCTGGCGGGAGACCCAGTACTTC.

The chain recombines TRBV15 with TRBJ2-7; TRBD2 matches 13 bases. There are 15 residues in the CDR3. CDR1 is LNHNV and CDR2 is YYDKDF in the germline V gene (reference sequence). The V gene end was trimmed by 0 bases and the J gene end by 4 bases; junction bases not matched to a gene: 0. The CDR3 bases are TGTGCCACCAGCAGAGAGACTAGCGGGAGGTACGAGCAGTACTTC. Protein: CATSRETSGRYEQYF.

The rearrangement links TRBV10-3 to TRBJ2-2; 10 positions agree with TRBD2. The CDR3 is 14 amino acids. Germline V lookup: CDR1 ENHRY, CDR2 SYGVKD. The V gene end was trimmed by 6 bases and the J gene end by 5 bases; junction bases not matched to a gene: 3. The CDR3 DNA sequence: TGTGCCATCAGAACTAGCGGGAATACCGGGGAGCTGTTTTTT. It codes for CAIRTSGNTGELFF.

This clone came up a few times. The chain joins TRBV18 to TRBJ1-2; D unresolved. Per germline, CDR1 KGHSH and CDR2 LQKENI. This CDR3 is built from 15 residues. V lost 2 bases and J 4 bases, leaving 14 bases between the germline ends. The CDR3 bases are TGTGCCAGCTCACCAATTGGTGGGATTCTCTATGGCTACACCTTC. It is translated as CASSPIGGILYGYTF.

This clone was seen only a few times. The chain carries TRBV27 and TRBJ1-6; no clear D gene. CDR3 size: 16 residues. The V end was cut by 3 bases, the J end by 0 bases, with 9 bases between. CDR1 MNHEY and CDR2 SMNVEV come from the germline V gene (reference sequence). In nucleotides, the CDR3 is TGTGCCAGCAGTTTCGAGGGAAGCTCCTATAATTCACCCCTCCACTTT. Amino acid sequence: CASSFEGSSYNSPLHF.

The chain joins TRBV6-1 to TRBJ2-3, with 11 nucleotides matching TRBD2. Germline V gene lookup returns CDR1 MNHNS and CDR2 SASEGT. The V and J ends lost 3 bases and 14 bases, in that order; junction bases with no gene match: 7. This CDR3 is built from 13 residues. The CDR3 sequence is CASSDTSGSGRYF. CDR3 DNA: TGTGCCAGCAGTGACACTAGCGGGAGCGGGAGGTATTTT.

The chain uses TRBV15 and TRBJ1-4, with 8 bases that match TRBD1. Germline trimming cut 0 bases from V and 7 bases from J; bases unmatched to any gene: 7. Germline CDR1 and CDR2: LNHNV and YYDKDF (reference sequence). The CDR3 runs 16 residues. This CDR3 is CATSRDRTGSGEKLFF. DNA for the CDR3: TGTGCCACCAGCAGAGATCGGACAGGGAGCGGTGAAAAACTGTTTTTT. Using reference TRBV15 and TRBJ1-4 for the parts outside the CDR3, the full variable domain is DAMVIQNPRYQVTQFGKPVTLSCSQTLNHNVMYWYQQKSSQAPKLLFHYYDKDFNNEADTPDNFQSRRPNTSFCFLDIRSPGLGDTAMYLCATSRDRTGSGEKLFFGSGTQLSVL.